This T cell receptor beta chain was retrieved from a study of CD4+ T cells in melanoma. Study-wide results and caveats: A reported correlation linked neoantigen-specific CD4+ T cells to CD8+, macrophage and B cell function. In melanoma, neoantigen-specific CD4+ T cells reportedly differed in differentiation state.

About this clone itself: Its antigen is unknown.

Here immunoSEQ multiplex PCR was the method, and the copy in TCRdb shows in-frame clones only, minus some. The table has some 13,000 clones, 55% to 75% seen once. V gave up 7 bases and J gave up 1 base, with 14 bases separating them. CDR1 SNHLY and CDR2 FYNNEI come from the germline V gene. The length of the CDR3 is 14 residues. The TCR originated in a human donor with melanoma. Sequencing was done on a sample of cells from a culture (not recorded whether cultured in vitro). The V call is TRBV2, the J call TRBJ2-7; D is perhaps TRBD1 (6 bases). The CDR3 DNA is TGTGCCAGCAAAACACAGGGCAAGTCCTACGAGCAGTACTTC. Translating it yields CASKTQGKSYEQYF.